This entry concerns a single T cell receptor (beta chain). What it binds is unknown. These data come from a study of T cell responses to AZD1222 COVID-19 vaccine. Study results and caveats: Variant regions that are unmutated are reportedly the target of nearly half of spike-specific TCRs. Among those given AZD1222, only six were seropositive at baseline. CD4 TCRs associated with vaccination spanned spike, dominating at 160-218 and 743-854. Repertoire sampling occurred only after the peak T cell response.

Produced via immunoSEQ multiplex PCR; TCRdb's table is partial and in-frame only. The profile shows roughly 140,000 clones, about 91% of them singletons. The CDR3 covers 14 residues. Trimming took 5 bases from V and 6 from J; bases not matched to a gene: 4. The V gene's germline CDR1 is SNHLY and CDR2 FYNNEI. This TCR was sampled from an adult in good health. This chain joins TRBV2 and TRBJ2-1; TRBD1 aligns across 10 bases. Sequenced here: peripheral blood, sampled on day 0 of MenACWY control vaccination. The CDR3 sequence: CASSRDRGINEQFF. CDR3 nucleotide sequence: TGTGCCAGCAGTAGGGACAGGGGAATCAATGAGCAGTTCTTC.